This T cell receptor beta chain was captured by sequencing in a study of control samples from healthy donors and cancer patients. Sequencing used immunoSEQ multiplex PCR; TCRdb keeps in-frame clones, though not all of them. This table holds more than 50,000 clones, approximately 88% found once. Trimming pared 1 base from V and 2 bases from J, leaving 9 bases between. From germline, CDR1 is SGHVS and CDR2 FQNEAQ. CDR3 size: 14 residues. This receptor was obtained from a man between 45 and 60 years old in good health. The sample was blood. The chain couples TRBV7-8 to TRBJ2-7, with TRBD1 as a possible D gene (5 bases). CDR3: CASSLVDSPYEQYF. CDR3 DNA sequence: TGTGCCAGCAGCTTAGTAGACAGTCCCTACGAGCAGTACTTC.